What follows are 20 T cell receptor beta chains derived from one specimen sequenced in a study of T cells in Graves' hyperthyroidism and ophthalmopathy. Amplification of TCR beta CDR3 regions used RNA as the template. Primed by the HTBI set, a first-round RT-PCR was run on the TCR CDR3. TCRdb ran MiXCR on the multiplex PCR reads and lists one entry per CDR3 protein. Among more than 650,000 distinct CDR3 sequences listed, approximately 14% were seen once. Sequenced input: blood. The receptors shown here come from a woman younger than 30 with Graves' hyperthyroidism.

In its sample, this clonotype was seen many times. J is TRBJ2-7 and V is TRBV11-2, with D maybe TRBD1 (6 bases). The CDR3 has 11 amino acids. Trimming left V 4 bases short and J 5 bases short, with 6 bases between. Germline V CDR1 and CDR2: SGHAT, FQNNGV. CDR3 coding DNA: TGTGCCAGCAGCTACAGGGACGAGCAGTACTTC. It specifies CASSYRDEQYF.

This clonotype was detected a few times. The chain uses TRBV14 and TRBJ2-1; D may be TRBD1 (10 bases). The V gene's germline CDR1 is SGHDN and CDR2 FVKESK. V lost 2 bases and J 1 base, leaving 33 bases between the germline ends. This CDR3 spans 23 amino acids. DNA of the CDR3: TGTGCCAGCAGCCAACCCGGGACAGGGGTTGGCGGGAGGGCTCAGGTATCCTACAATGAGCAGTTCTTC. Translating gives CASSQPGTGVGGRAQVSYNEQFF. Complete variable domain (other parts from reference TRBV14 and TRBJ2-1): EAGVTQFPSHSVIEKGQTVTLRCDPISGHDNLYWYRRVMGKEIKFLLHFVKESKQDESGMPNNRFLAERTGGTYSTLKVQPAELEDSGVYFCASSQPGTGVGGRAQVSYNEQFFGPGTRLTVL.

V usage is TRBV2 and J usage is TRBJ2-3, with D possibly matching TRBD1 (6 bases). There are 13 residues in the CDR3. V lost 10 bases and J 1 base, leaving 12 bases between the germline ends. Germline V gene lookup returns CDR1 SNHLY and CDR2 FYNNEI. The CDR3 spells CATNRDRTDTQYF. In DNA, the CDR3 is TGTGCCACCAACAGGGACCGCACAGATACGCAGTATTTT.

This clonotype was counted between two and nine times. The rearrangement joins TRBV6-1 to TRBJ1-2, with D unresolved. Germline V lookup: CDR1 MNHNS, CDR2 SASEGT. The CDR3 has 12 amino acids. With 6 bases removed from V and 4 bases from J, the gap between germline ends came to 9 bases. In DNA form, the CDR3 reads TGTGCCAGCAGGATAGGTCTCTATGGCTACACCTTC. This sequence encodes CASRIGLYGYTF.

At least ten counts were recorded for this clonotype. The chain recombines TRBV12-3 or TRBV12-4 with TRBJ2-1; no firm D call. Trimming shortened V by 3 bases and J by 6 bases, and 3 bases separated the two germline ends. This CDR3 contains 11 residues. CDR3 sequence reads: CASSFVNEQFF. The CDR3 DNA reads as TGTGCCAGCAGTTTCGTCAATGAGCAGTTCTTC.

The chain recombines TRBV29-1 with TRBJ1-5; maybe TRBD1 (5 bases). This CDR3 region has 14 residues. Looked up from germline, CDR1 is SQVTM and CDR2 is ANQGSEA. The V end was cut by 6 bases, the J end by 9 bases, with 21 bases between. CDR3 nucleotide sequence: TGCAGCGTCCGAGAGGTGGGGGGGGGAGGGCCCCAGCATTTT. Residues: CSVREVGGGGPQHF. The whole variable domain, filled in from reference TRBV29-1 and TRBJ1-5, reads SAVISQKPSRDICQRGTSLTIQCQVDSQVTMMFWYRQQPGQSLTLIATANQGSEATYESGFVIDKFPISRPNLTFSTLTVSNMSPEDSSIYLCSVREVGGGGPQHFGDGTRLSIL.

This clonotype appeared many times. V usage is TRBV5-6 and J usage is TRBJ2-5; D is unclear. Trimming shortened V by 4 bases and J by 4 bases, and 8 bases separated the two germline ends. CDR3 length: 12 amino acids. Germline values: CDR1 SGHDT, CDR2 YYEEEE. CDR3 coding DNA: TGTGCCAGCAGCCGACCCGCAGAGACCCAGTACTTC. It yields the protein CASSRPAETQYF.

The chain carries TRBV28 and TRBJ2-3, with TRBD1 matching over 7 bases. Germline assignment: CDR1 MDHEN and CDR2 SYDVKM. The V and J ends lost 5 bases and 2 bases, in that order; junction bases with no gene match: 7. The CDR3 runs 15 residues. As DNA, the CDR3 is TGTGCCAGCAGTACCCGGGGACAGATCACAGATACGCAGTATTTT. Its translation: CASSTRGQITDTQYF. Full variable domain (missing parts from reference TRBV28 and TRBJ2-3): DVKVTQSSRYLVKRTGEKVFLECVQDMDHENMFWYRQDPGLGLRLIYFSYDVKMKEKGDIPEGYSVSREKKERFSLILESASTNQTSMYLCASSTRGQITDTQYFGPGTRLTVL.

V and J are TRBV5-1 and TRBJ2-5, with a possible D match to TRBD2 (6 bases). The CDR3 is 14 amino acids. V lost 5 bases and J 0 bases, leaving 11 bases between the germline ends. Germline-derived CDR1 and CDR2 are SGHRS and YFSETQ. CDR3 in amino acids: CASRQRGDQETQYF. For the CDR3, the DNA is TGCGCCAGCAGGCAGCGCGGGGACCAAGAGACCCAGTACTTC. Together with reference TRBV5-1 and TRBJ2-5, the CDR3 gives the full variable domain: KAGVTQTPRYLIKTRGQQVTLSCSPISGHRSVSWYQQTPGQGLQFLFEYFSETQRNKGNFPGRFSGRQFSNSRSEMNVSTLELGDSALYLCASRQRGDQETQYFGPGTRLLVL.

The gene calls are TRBV4-3 and TRBJ2-7; no firm D call. The CDR3 is 14 residues long. V was cut by 0 bases and J by 3 bases, with 9 bases left in between. CDR1 and CDR2 (germline): LGHNA, YSLEER. The CDR3 region is CASSQDMGYYEQYF. The CDR3 DNA sequence: TGCGCCAGCAGCCAAGATATGGGATACTACGAGCAGTACTTC.

This clonotype was found many times. The chain recombines TRBV13 with TRBJ2-1; 13 bases agree with TRBD2. The length of the CDR3 is 14 residues. Germline CDR1 reads PRHDT; CDR2 reads FYEKMQ (reference sequence). V lost 5 bases and J lost 6; bases outside the gene matches: 1. The CDR3 region has the DNA TGTGCCAGCAGCACTAGCGGGGGGGTCAATGAGCAGTTCTTC. This codes for CASSTSGGVNEQFF.

J is TRBJ2-3 and V is TRBV29-1; 9 nucleotides match TRBD2. V lost 5 bases, J lost 6 bases, and 9 bases stayed unmatched. CDR1 SQVTM and CDR2 ANQGSEA come from the germline V gene. This CDR3 is built from 14 residues. Here the CDR3 DNA reads TGCAGCGTTACCCTAGCGGGGCGGTGGGATACGCAGTATTTT. It codes for CSVTLAGRWDTQYF.

As regards this clonotype: The CDR3 does not end in the conserved phenylalanine or tryptophan, so this is likely a read error. The J gene is TRBJ1-6, the V gene TRBV2; D not resolved. V was cut by 7 bases and J by 6 bases, with 10 bases left in between. The CDR3 is 13 residues long. Germline values: CDR1 SNHLY, CDR2 FYNNEI. CDR3 bases: TGTGCCAGCACCCAGAGTGGTAATTCACCCCTCCACGTT. This sequence encodes CASTQSGNSPLHV.

This clonotype was recorded a few times. At one boundary the junction diverges from the germline segment, which might be a read error. This chain connects TRBV7-9 to TRBJ2-2; 9 bases fit TRBD2. CDR1 and CDR2 from the germline V gene are SEHNR and FQNEAQ (reference sequence). The CDR3 is made up of 16 amino acids. This CDR3 reads CASSQRLAVNTGELFF. CDR3 nucleotide sequence: TGCGCCAGCAGCCAGAGACTAGCGGTGAACACCGGGGAGCTGTTTTTT.

This clonotype has more than one count but fewer than ten. The chain links TRBV18 to TRBJ2-7; D is unresolved. The CDR3 runs to 16 residues. The ends were cut back, 0 bases at V and 3 bases at J, with 15 bases in the middle. Germline V gene data show CDR1 as KGHSH and CDR2 as LQKENI. CDR3 amino acids: CASSPPRRVENYEQYF. CDR3 nucleotides: TGTGCCAGCTCACCACCGAGAAGGGTCGAGAACTACGAGCAGTACTTC.

This clonotype was detected many times. The rearrangement joins TRBV28 to TRBJ2-7, with D unclear. Germline V gene data show CDR1 as MDHEN and CDR2 as SYDVKM. V was clipped by 1 base and J by 3 bases, with 10 bases between them. This CDR3 is built from 14 residues. The CDR3 DNA reads as TGTGCCAGCAGTTTATCCGCTAGAGTCTACGAGCAGTACTTC. It specifies CASSLSARVYEQYF.

This clonotype was observed a few times. The chain uses TRBV12-3 or TRBV12-4 and TRBJ2-1; TRBD2 might be the D (6 bases). V lost 3 bases and J lost 6, with 12 bases in between. The CDR3 has 14 amino acids. The CDR3 protein is CASSFLGGPNEQFF. The CDR3, as DNA: TGTGCCAGCAGTTTTCTAGGAGGGCCCAATGAGCAGTTCTTC.

The rearrangement uses TRBV5-1 and TRBJ1-1; TRBD1 might be the D (5 bases). The ends were cut back, 4 bases at V and 10 bases at J, with 14 bases in the middle. This CDR3 is built from 12 residues. CDR1 and CDR2 from the germline V gene are SGHRS and YFSETQ. Here the CDR3 reads CASSPAGTLAFF. The DNA for the CDR3 is TGCGCCAGCAGCCCGGCCGGGACGTTAGCTTTCTTT.

This clonotype has more than one count but fewer than ten. The chain links TRBV5-4 to TRBJ1-6; TRBD1 might be the D (5 bases). The CDR3 is 16 residues long. Germline V gene sequence: CDR1 SGHNT, CDR2 YYREEE (reference sequence). The V and J ends lost 7 bases and 7 bases respectively, with 21 bases between them. The CDR3 DNA follows: TGTGCCAGCTCCCGACAGACGGAAGGGGAGAATTCACCCCTCCACTTT. Its protein product is CASSRQTEGENSPLHF.

This clonotype was counted many times. DNA for the CDR3: TGTGCCAGCAGCTTACGTAGCGGGAGCAGGGAGACCCAGTACTTC. Amino acids: CASSLRSGSRETQYF. This chain uses TRBV7-2 with TRBJ2-5; 9 nucleotides line up with TRBD2. With 2 bases clipped from V and 5 bases from J, the junction kept 6 bases outside the gene matches. CDR1 and CDR2 from the germline V gene are SGHTA and FQGNSA. The length of the CDR3 is 15 residues.